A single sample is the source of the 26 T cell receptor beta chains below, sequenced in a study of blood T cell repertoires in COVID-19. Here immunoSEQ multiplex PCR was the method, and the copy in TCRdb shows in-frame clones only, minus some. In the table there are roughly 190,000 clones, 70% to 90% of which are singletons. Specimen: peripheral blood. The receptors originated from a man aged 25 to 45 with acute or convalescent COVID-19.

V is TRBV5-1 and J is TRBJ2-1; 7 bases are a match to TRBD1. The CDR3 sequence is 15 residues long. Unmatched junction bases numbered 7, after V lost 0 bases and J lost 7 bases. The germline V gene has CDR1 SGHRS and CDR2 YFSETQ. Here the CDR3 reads CASSLVVTGSNEQFF. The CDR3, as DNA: TGCGCCAGCAGCTTGGTAGTGACAGGGAGTAATGAGCAGTTCTTC. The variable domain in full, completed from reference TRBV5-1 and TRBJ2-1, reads KAGVTQTPRYLIKTRGQQVTLSCSPISGHRSVSWYQQTPGQGLQFLFEYFSETQRNKGNFPGRFSGRQFSNSRSEMNVSTLELGDSALYLCASSLVVTGSNEQFFGPGTRLTVL.

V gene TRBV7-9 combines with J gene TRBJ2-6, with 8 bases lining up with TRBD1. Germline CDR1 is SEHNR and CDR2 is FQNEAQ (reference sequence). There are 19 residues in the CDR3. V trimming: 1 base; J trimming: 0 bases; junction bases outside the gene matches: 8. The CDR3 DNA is TGTGCCAGCAGCTTAGGAGCTTGGACAGGGACCTCTGGGGCCAACGTCCTGACTTTC. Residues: CASSLGAWTGTSGANVLTF. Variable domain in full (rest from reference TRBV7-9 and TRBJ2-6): DTGVSQNPRHKITKRGQNVTFRCDPISEHNRLYWYRQTLGQGPEFLTYFQNEAQLEKSRLLSDRFSAERPKGSFSTLEIQRTEQGDSAMYLCASSLGAWTGTSGANVLTFGAGSRLTVL.

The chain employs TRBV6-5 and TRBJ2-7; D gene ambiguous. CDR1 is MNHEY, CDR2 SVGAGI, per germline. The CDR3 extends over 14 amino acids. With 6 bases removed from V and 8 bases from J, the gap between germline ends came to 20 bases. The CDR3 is CASRRALPNDQQYF. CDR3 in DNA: TGTGCCAGCAGAAGAGCCCTCCCCAACGATCAGCAGTACTTC.

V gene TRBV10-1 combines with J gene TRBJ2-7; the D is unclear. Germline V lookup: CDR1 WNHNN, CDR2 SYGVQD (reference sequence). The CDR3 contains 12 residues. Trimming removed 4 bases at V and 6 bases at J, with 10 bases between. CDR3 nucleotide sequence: TGCGCCAGCAGTGGCCCGTCGGGCGAGCAGTACTTC. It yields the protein CASSGPSGEQYF.

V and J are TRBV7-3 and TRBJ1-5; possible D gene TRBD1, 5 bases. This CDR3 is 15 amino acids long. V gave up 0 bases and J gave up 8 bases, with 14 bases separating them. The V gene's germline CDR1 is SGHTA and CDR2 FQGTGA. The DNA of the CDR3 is TGTGCCAGCAGCTTAACCAGGGCCCAATTTAAGCCCCAGCATTTT. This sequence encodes CASSLTRAQFKPQHF.

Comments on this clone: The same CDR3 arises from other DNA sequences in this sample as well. CDR3: CASSLQNYGYTF. CDR3 in DNA: TGTGCCAGCAGCTTACAAAACTATGGCTACACCTTC. The rearrangement joins TRBV7-9 to TRBJ1-2; D is unresolved. This CDR3 is built from 12 residues. Germline V CDR1 and CDR2: SEHNR, FQNEAQ (reference sequence). V lost 2 bases and J lost 2, with 3 bases in between.

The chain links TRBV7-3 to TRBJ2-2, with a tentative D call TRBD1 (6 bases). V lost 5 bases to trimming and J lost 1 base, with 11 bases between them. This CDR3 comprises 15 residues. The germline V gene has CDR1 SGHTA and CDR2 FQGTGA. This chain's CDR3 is CASSQNRENTGELFF. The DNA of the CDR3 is TGTGCCAGCAGCCAGAACAGGGAGAACACCGGGGAGCTGTTTTTT.

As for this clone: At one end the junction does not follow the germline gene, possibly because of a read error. This chain's CDR3 is CSVEVGPGGNTEAFF. The CDR3 DNA follows: TGCAGCGTCGAAGTGGGGCCGGGAGGGAACACTGAAGCTTTCTTT. The chain joins TRBV29-1 to TRBJ1-1; a possible D gene is TRBD1 (5 bases). The CDR3 has 15 amino acids. Germline loops: CDR1 SQVTM, CDR2 ANQGSEA.

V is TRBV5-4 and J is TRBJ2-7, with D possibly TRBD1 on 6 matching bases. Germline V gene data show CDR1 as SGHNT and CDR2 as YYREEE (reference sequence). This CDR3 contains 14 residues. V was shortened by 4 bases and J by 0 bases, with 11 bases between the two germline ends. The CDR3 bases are TGTGCCAGCAGCAGAGGACAGCCCTCCTACGAGCAGTACTTC. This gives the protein CASSRGQPSYEQYF.

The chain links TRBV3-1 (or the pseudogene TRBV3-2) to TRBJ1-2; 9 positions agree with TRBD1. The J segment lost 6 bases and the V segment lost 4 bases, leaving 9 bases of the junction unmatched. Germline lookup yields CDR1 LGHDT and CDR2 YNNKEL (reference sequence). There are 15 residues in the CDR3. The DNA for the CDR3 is TGTGCCAGCAGCCCCCAGACAGGGGGGTTCGATGGCTACACCTTC. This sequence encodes CASSPQTGGFDGYTF.

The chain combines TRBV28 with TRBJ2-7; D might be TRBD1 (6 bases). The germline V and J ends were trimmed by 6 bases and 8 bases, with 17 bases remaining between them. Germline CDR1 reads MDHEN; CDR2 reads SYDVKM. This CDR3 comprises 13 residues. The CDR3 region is CASSLTGLWQQYF. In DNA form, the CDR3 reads TGTGCCAGCAGCCTGACAGGACTTTGGCAGCAGTACTTC. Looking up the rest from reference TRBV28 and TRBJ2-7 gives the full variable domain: DVKVTQSSRYLVKRTGEKVFLECVQDMDHENMFWYRQDPGLGLRLIYFSYDVKMKEKGDIPEGYSVSREKKERFSLILESASTNQTSMYLCASSLTGLWQQYFGPGTRLTVT.

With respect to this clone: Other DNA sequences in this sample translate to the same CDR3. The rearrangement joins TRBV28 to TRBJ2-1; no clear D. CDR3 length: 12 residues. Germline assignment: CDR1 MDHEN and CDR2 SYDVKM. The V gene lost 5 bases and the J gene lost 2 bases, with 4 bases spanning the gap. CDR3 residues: CASSLTYNEQFF. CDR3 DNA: TGTGCCAGCAGTCTTACCTACAATGAGCAGTTCTTC. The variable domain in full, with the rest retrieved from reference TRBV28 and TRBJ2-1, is DVKVTQSSRYLVKRTGEKVFLECVQDMDHENMFWYRQDPGLGLRLIYFSYDVKMKEKGDIPEGYSVSREKKERFSLILESASTNQTSMYLCASSLTYNEQFFGPGTRLTVL.

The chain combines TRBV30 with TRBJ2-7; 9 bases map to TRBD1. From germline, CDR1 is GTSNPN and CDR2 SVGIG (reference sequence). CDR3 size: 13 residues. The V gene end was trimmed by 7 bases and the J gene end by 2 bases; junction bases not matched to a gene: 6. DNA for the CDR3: TGTGCCTTCTGGGACAGGGAAACCTACGAGCAGTACTTC. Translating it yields CAFWDRETYEQYF. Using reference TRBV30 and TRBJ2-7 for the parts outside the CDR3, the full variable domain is SQTIHQWPATLVQPVGSPLSLECTVEGTSNPNLYWYRQAAGRGLQLLFYSVGIGQISSEVPQNLSASRPQDRQFILSSKKLLLSDSGFYLCAFWDRETYEQYFGPGTRLTVT.

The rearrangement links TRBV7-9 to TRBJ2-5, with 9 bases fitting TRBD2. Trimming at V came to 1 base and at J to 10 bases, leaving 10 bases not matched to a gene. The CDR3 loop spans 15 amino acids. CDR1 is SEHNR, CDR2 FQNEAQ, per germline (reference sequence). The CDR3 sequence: CASSLVAAGGRYQYF. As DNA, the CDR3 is TGTGCCAGCAGCTTAGTGGCAGCGGGGGGCCGATACCAGTACTTC.

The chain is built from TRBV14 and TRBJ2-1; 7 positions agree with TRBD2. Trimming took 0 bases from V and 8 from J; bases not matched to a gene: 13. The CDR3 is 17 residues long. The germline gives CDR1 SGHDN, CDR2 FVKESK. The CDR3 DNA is TGTGCCAGCAGCCAAGATGTGATCGGGAGGATAATACATGAGCAGTTCTTC. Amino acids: CASSQDVIGRIIHEQFF.

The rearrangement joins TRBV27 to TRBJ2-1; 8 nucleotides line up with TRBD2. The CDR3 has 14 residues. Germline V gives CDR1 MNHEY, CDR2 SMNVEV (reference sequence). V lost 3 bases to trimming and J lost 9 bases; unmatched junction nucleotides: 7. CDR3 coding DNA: TGTGCCAGCAGTTTTATGGGACTAGGAGGTGAGCAGTTCTTC. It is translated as CASSFMGLGGEQFF.

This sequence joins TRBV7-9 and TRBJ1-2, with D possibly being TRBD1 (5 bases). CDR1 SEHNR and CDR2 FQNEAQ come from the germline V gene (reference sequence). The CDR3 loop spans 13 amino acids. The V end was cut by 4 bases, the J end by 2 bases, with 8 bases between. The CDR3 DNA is TGTGCCAGCAGCTGGGGCGAGAACTATGGCTACACCTTC. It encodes CASSWGENYGYTF.

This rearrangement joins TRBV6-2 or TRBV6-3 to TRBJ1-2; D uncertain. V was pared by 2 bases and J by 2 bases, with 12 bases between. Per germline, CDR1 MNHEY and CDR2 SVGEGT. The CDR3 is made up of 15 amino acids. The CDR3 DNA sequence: TGTGCCAGCAGTTACCCCGCGGGGTGGAACTATGGCTACACCTTC. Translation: CASSYPAGWNYGYTF.

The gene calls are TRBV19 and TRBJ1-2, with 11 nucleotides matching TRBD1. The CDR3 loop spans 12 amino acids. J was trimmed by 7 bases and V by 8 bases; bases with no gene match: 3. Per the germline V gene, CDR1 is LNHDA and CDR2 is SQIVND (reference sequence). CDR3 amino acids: CASWDRGGGYTF. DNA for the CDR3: TGTGCCAGTTGGGACAGGGGGGGTGGCTACACCTTC.

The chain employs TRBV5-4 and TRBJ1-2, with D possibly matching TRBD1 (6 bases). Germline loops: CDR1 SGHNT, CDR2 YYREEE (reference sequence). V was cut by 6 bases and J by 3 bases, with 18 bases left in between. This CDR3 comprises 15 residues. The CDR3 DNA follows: TGTGCCAGCACCAAACCTCGGGCAGGGGACTATGGCTACACCTTC. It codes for CASTKPRAGDYGYTF.

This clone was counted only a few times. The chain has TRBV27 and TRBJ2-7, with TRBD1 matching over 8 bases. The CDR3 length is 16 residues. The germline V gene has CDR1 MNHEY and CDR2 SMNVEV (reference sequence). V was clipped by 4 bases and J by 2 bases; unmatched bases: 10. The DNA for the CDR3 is TGTGCCAGCAGTTCAGAGGGACAGGCCGTCGCCTACGAGCAGTACTTC. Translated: CASSSEGQAVAYEQYF.

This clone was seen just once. The DNA of the CDR3 is TGTGCCACCAGCAGAGACGTACAGGCTCCTGAAGCTTTCTTT. It encodes CATSRDVQAPEAFF. The V call is TRBV15, the J call TRBJ1-1; maybe TRBD1 (5 bases). Germline CDR1 reads LNHNV; CDR2 reads YYDKDF (reference sequence). The CDR3 has 14 amino acids. The V end lost 0 bases, the J end lost 6 bases, and 11 bases lay between the germline ends. The entire variable domain, with the rest obtained from reference TRBV15 and TRBJ1-1, is as follows: DAMVIQNPRYQVTQFGKPVTLSCSQTLNHNVMYWYQQKSSQAPKLLFHYYDKDFNNEADTPDNFQSRRPNTSFCFLDIRSPGLGDTAMYLCATSRDVQAPEAFFGQGTRLTVV.

CDR3 nucleotides: TGTGCCAGCAGCCCGATCGGGGGGGCCGGTTCCTACGAGCAGTACTTC. It translates to CASSPIGGAGSYEQYF. This chain uses TRBV11-2 with TRBJ2-7; 8 bases are a match to TRBD2. The germline gives CDR1 SGHAT, CDR2 FQNNGV. Unmatched junction bases numbered 10, after V lost 5 bases and J lost 1 base. This CDR3 is built from 16 residues.

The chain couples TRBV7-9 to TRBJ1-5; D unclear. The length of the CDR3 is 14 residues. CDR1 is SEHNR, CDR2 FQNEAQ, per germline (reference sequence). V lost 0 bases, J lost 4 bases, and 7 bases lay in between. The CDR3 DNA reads TGTGCCAGCAGCTTAGCGACGGGGAATCAGCCCCAGCATTTT. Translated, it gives CASSLATGNQPQHF.

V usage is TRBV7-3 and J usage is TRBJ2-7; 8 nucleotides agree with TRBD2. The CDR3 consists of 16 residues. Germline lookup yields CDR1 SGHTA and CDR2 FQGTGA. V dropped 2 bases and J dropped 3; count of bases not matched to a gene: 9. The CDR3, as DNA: TGTGCCAGCAGCTTACATTCCGCGGGGGGTAACTACGAGCAGTACTTC. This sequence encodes CASSLHSAGGNYEQYF.

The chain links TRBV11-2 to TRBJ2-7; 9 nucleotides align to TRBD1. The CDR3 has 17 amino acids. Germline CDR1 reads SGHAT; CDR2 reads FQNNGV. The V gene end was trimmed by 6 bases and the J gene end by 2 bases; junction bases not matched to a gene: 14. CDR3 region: CASSQWTGATQPYEQYF. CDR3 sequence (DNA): TGTGCCAGCAGTCAATGGACAGGGGCTACGCAACCCTACGAGCAGTACTTC.